This TCR beta chain was retrieved from a study of T cells in Graves' hyperthyroidism and ophthalmopathy. Study as a whole: Staff took peripheral blood when the initial diagnosis was made, before any treatment began.

Authors of the study amplified TCR beta CDR3 regions from RNA transcripts. Using the HTBI primer set, a first-round RT-PCR was run on the TCR CDR3. TCRdb called the multiplex PCR reads again in MiXCR, with one record for every CDR3 protein. This table has about 350,000 distinct CDR3 sequences, approximately 18% appearing once. This clonotype has at least ten counts. CDR1 SGHRS and CDR2 YFSETQ come from the germline V gene. The CDR3 loop spans 12 amino acids. The trim removed 0 bases at V and 9 bases at J, leaving 0 bases unmatched. Sequenced material: blood. This clonotype originated in a woman aged 40 to 50 with Graves' ophthalmopathy. The chain employs TRBV5-1 and TRBJ2-4; 7 bases map to TRBD1. CDR3 loop: CASSLEGAIQYF. In DNA form, the CDR3 reads TGCGCCAGCAGCTTGGAGGGGGCCATTCAGTACTTC.